The clone carrying this T cell receptor beta chain was seen more than once but under ten times. Its antigen is not identified. Germline lookup yields CDR1 KGHDR and CDR2 SFDVKD. The CDR3 spans 13 residues. Trimming at V came to 7 bases and at J to 7 bases, leaving 5 bases not matched to a gene. Pooling of second doses given at about 4 or about 12 weeks was done. Libraries were prepared by immunoSEQ multiplex PCR; TCRdb keeps only in-frame clonotypes and omits some of them. The sample shows roughly 110,000 clones, 87% of them seen only once. The record originates from a study of T cell responses to AZD1222 COVID-19 vaccine. Study-wide findings and caveats: None of the repertoires were sampled until the peak T cell response had passed. Reportedly, nearly half of unique spike TCRs recognized epitopes outside B.1.351/B.1.1.7 mutations. Clonal diversity may have been underestimated in mostly white British donors.

Sequenced material: peripheral blood, taken 28 days after the second AZD1222 dose. The gene calls are TRBV24-1 and TRBJ1-2; 10 bases align to TRBD1. This TCR was sampled from an adult who received the AZD1222 COVID-19 vaccine. As DNA, the CDR3 is TGTGCCACCAGCAGACAGGGGGCGCTTGGCTACACCTTC. This translates into CATSRQGALGYTF.